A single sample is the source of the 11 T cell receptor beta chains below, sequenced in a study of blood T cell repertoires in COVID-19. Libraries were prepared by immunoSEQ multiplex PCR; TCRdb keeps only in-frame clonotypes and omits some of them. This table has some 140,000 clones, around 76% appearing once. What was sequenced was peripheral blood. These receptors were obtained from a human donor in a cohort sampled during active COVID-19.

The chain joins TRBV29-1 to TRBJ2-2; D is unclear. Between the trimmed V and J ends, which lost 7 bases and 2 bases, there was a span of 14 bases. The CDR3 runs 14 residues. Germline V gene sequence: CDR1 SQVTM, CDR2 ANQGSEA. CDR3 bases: TGCAGCGCAACAGTGAACTCTAACACCGGGGAGCTGTTTTTT. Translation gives CSATVNSNTGELFF.

In nucleotides, the CDR3 is TGTGCCTGCATAGAGACAGGGTATCTTGAAGCTTTCTTT. Amino acids: CACIETGYLEAFF. The chain uses TRBV30 and TRBJ1-1; 7 nucleotides agree with TRBD1. Germline CDR1 is GTSNPN and CDR2 is SVGIG (reference sequence). V lost 6 bases and J lost 7; bases outside the gene matches: 11. This CDR3 comprises 13 residues.

The CDR3 nucleotides read TGTGCCAGCAGCTTAGACAGTTATTCCTACGAGCAGTACTTC. This gives the protein CASSLDSYSYEQYF. V is TRBV7-9 and J is TRBJ2-7; D gene uncertain. Germline lookup yields CDR1 SEHNR and CDR2 FQNEAQ (reference sequence). The CDR3 is made up of 14 amino acids. Between the trimmed V and J ends, which lost 1 base and 1 base, there was a span of 8 bases.

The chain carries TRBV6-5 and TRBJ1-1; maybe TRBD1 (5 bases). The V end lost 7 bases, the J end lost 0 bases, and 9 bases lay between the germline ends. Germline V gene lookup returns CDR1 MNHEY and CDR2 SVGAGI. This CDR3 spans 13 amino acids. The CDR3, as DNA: TGTGCCAGCAAAGGACACCTGAACACTGAAGCTTTCTTT. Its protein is CASKGHLNTEAFF.

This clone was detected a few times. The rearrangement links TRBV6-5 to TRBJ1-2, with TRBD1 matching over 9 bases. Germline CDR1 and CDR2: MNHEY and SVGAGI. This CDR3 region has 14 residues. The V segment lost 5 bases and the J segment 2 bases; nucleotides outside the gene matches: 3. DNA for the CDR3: TGTGCCAGCAGTACCGGGACAGGGAACTATGGCTACACCTTC. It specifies CASSTGTGNYGYTF.

The CDR3 nucleotides read TGTGCCAGCAGCATCGTTGGTCCGCGTACCTACGAGCAGTACTTC. Its protein product is CASSIVGPRTYEQYF. This sequence joins TRBV13 and TRBJ2-7; D unresolved. Germline assignment: CDR1 PRHDT and CDR2 FYEKMQ (reference sequence). Deletions cut 5 bases from V and 2 bases from J, with 16 bases between. This CDR3 region has 15 residues.

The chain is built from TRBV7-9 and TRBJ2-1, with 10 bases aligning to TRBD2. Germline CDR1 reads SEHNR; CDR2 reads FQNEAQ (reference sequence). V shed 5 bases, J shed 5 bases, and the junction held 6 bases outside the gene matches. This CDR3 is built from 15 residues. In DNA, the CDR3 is TGTGCCAGCAGCCTCAGCGGGGGGGGCAACAATGAGCAGTTCTTC. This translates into CASSLSGGGNNEQFF. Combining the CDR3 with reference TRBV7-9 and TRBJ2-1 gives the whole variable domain DTGVSQNPRHKITKRGQNVTFRCDPISEHNRLYWYRQTLGQGPEFLTYFQNEAQLEKSRLLSDRFSAERPKGSFSTLEIQRTEQGDSAMYLCASSLSGGGNNEQFFGPGTRLTVL.

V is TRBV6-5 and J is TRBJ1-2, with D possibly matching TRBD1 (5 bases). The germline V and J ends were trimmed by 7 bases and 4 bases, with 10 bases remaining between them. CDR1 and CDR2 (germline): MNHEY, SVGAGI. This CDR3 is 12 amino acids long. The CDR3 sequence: CASTDSRYGYTF. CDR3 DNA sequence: TGTGCCAGCACCGACAGCCGCTATGGCTACACCTTC.

DNA of the CDR3: TGTGCCAGCTCATCTCCTCAGGAATGGACTAACTATGGCTACACCTTC. This translates into CASSSPQEWTNYGYTF. The V and J genes are TRBV18 and TRBJ1-2; D not certain. The V gene's germline CDR1 is KGHSH and CDR2 LQKENI. The CDR3 totals 16 residues. V was trimmed by 5 bases and J by 0 bases, leaving 16 bases between them. Based on the CDR3 plus reference TRBV18 and TRBJ1-2, the full variable domain is NAGVMQNPRHLVRRRGQEARLRCSPMKGHSHVYWYRQLPEEGLKFMVYLQKENIIDESGMPKERFSAEFPKEGPSILRIQQVVRGDSAAYFCASSSPQEWTNYGYTFGSGTRLTVV.

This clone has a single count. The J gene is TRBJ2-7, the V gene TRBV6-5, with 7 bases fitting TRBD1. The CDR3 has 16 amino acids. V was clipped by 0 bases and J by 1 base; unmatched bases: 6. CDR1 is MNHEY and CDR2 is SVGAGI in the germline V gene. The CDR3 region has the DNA TGTGCCAGCAGTTACTCAGGGGGCTCTGGGTCCTACGAGCAGTACTTC. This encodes CASSYSGGSGSYEQYF.

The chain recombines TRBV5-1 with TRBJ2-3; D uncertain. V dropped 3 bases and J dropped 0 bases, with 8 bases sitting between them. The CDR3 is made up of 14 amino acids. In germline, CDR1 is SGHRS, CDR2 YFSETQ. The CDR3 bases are TGCGCCAGCAGCTATACTACTAGCACAGATACGCAGTATTTT. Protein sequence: CASSYTTSTDTQYF.